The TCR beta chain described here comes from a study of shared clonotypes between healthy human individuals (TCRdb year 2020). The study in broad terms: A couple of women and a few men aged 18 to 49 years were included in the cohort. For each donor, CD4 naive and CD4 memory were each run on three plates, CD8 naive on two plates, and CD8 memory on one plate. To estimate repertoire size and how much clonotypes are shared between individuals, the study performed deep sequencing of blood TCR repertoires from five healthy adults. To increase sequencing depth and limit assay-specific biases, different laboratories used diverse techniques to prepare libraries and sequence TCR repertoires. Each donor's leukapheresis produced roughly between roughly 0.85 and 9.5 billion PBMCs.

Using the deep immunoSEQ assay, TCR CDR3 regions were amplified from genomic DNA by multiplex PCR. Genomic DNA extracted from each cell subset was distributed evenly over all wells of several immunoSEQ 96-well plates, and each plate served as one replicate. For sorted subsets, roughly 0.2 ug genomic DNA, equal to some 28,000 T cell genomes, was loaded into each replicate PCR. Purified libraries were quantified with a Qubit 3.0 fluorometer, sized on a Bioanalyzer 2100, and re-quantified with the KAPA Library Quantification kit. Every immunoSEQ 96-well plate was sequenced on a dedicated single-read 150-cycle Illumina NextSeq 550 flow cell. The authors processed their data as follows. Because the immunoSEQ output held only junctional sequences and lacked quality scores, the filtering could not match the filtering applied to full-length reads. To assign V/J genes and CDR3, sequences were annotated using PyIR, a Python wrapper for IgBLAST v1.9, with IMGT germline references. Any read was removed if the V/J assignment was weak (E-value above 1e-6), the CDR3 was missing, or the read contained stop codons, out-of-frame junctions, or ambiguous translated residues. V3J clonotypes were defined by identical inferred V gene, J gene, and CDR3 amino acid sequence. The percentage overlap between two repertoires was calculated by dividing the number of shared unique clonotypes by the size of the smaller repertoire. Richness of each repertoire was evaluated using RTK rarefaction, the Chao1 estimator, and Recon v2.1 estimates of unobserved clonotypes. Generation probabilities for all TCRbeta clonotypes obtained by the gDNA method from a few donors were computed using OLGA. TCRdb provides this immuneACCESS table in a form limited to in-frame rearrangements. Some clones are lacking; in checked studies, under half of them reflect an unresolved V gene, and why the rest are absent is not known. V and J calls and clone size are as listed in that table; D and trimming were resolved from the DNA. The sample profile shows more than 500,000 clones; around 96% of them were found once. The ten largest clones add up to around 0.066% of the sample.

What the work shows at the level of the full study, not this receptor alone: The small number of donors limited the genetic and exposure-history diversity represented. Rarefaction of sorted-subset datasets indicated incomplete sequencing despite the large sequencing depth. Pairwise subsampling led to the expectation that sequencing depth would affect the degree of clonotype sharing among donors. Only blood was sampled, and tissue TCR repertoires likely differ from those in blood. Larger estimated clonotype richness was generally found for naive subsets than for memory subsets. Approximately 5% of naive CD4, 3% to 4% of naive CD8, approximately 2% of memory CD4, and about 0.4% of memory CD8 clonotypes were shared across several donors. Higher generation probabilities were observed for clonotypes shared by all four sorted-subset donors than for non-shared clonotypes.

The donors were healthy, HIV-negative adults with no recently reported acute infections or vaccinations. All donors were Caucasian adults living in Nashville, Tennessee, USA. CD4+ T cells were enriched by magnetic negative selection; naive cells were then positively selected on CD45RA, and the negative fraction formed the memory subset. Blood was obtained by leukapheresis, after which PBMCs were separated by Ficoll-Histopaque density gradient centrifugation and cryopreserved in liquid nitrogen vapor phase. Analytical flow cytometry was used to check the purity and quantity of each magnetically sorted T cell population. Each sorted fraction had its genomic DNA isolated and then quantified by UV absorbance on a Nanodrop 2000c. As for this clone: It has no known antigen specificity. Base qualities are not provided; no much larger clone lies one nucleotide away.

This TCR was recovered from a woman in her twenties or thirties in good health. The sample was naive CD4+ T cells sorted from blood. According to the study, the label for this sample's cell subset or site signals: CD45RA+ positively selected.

The DNA sequence reads TGCGCCAGCAGCCAAGAGGCTCCTAGCGGGAGACGGCAAGAGACCCAGTACTTC. Its protein reads: CASSQEAPSGRRQETQYF. The chain is made from TRBV4-1 and TRBJ2-5; the junction holds 10 bases that match TRBD2. The CDR3 holds 18 amino acids from the cysteine to the phenylalanine. The CDR3 DNA has 54 bases and is translated from base 1. The germline V gene provides CDR1 MGHRA and CDR2 YSYEKL. Here V drops 0 bases and J drops 2 bases, and the junction holds 9 bases not matched to any gene.